This T cell receptor beta chain appears in the sequencing data of a study of CXCR3-negative and CXCR3-positive naive CD8 T cells. As regards this clonotype: Its antigen is as yet unknown.

The CDR3 covers 16 residues. Germline V CDR1 and CDR2: SGHAT, FQNNGV. Through 5' RACE with UMI labels, the TRB cDNA libraries were prepared. TCRdb reprocessed the 5' RACE reads and stores each CDR3 protein as one record, lacking DNA. The sample includes more than 100,000 distinct CDR3 sequences. General study results and limits: CXCR3-positive naive cells carried more hydrophobic TRB CDR3s than CXCR3-negative naive cells did. Comparably high diversity was seen in both naive subsets, and much lower diversity in memory CD8+ cells.

This clonotype was obtained from a human donor in good health. Some clones in this sample may be carry-over from other donors' samples. Sequences were obtained from naive CXCR3+ CD8+ T cells from blood. Noted subset: CD45RO-CCR7+CD27+CD95- naive CD8+ T cells expressing CXCR3 (TNR3+). V usage is TRBV11-2 and J usage is TRBJ2-5; without DNA, the TCRdb call of TRBD1 cannot be checked. CDR3 loop: CASSLDPGTVQETQYF.